The 24 T cell receptor beta chains below were found in one sample sequenced in a study of cytomegalovirus exposure and HLA in healthy donors. The PCR ran on 60 Vbeta and 13 Jbeta primers. Profiled with immunoSEQ multiplex PCR; TCRdb holds only in-frame clones, not every one. The sample carries 87,000 or so clones, 7.5% to 8.5% recorded once. Source material: PBMCs. These TCRs come from a man aged 50-59 years in good health and CMV-seronegative.

The chain recombines TRBV5-8 with TRBJ2-1, with D hard to call. CDR3 length: 16 amino acids. Germline V lookup: CDR1 SGHTS, CDR2 YDEGEE. Trimming left V 1 base short and J 2 bases short, with 13 bases between. CDR3 loop: CASSLLGDRAYNEQFF. CDR3 in DNA: TGTGCCAGCAGCTTGTTAGGTGATCGGGCCTACAATGAGCAGTTCTTC.

This clone showed up just a few times. The chain carries TRBV18 and TRBJ1-3, with no clear D. The CDR3 runs to 14 residues. V gave up 3 bases and J gave up 0 bases, with 6 bases separating them. CDR1 and CDR2 (germline): KGHSH, LQKENI. The CDR3 DNA sequence: TGTGCCAGCTCACCGGCCGACTCTGGAAACACCATATATTTT. Residues: CASSPADSGNTIYF. The variable domain in full, completed from reference TRBV18 and TRBJ1-3, reads NAGVMQNPRHLVRRRGQEARLRCSPMKGHSHVYWYRQLPEEGLKFMVYLQKENIIDESGMPKERFSAEFPKEGPSILRIQQVVRGDSAAYFCASSPADSGNTIYFGEGSWLTVV.

This clone was seen more than once but under ten times. The chain carries TRBV5-6 and TRBJ1-4; 8 nucleotides align to TRBD1. There are 16 residues in the CDR3. With V trimmed by 0 bases and J by 8 bases, 9 bases remained unmatched. Germline V lookup: CDR1 SGHDT, CDR2 YYEEEE. The CDR3 sequence is CASSLGPGTGNEKLFF. The CDR3 DNA reads as TGTGCCAGCAGCTTGGGTCCAGGGACAGGTAACGAAAAACTGTTTTTT.

The J gene is TRBJ2-3, the V gene TRBV2, with 8 bases matching TRBD2. CDR1 SNHLY and CDR2 FYNNEI come from the germline V gene. CDR3 length: 15 residues. With V trimmed by 9 bases and J by 4 bases, 12 bases remained unmatched. The CDR3 spells CASRGTGGRADTQYF. Written as DNA, the CDR3 is TGTGCCAGTAGAGGGACGGGAGGGCGGGCAGATACGCAGTATTTT. The full variable domain, with the rest looked up from reference TRBV2 and TRBJ2-3, is EPEVTQTPSHQVTQMGQEVILRCVPISNHLYFYWYRQILGQKVEFLVSFYNNEISEKSEIFDDQFSVERPDGSNFTLKIRSTKLEDSAMYFCASRGTGGRADTQYFGPGTRLTVL.

V usage is TRBV28 and J usage is TRBJ1-2; 10 nucleotides line up with TRBD1. In germline, CDR1 is MDHEN, CDR2 SYDVKM. This CDR3 region has 14 residues. Unmatched junction bases numbered 4, after V lost 3 bases and J lost 6 bases. The CDR3 loop reads CASSLGTGANGYTF. The CDR3 bases are TGTGCCAGCAGTTTGGGGACAGGGGCTAATGGCTACACCTTC.

This chain connects TRBV2 to TRBJ2-1; D perhaps matches TRBD1 (6 bases). The CDR3 consists of 12 residues. Germline CDR1 and CDR2: SNHLY and FYNNEI. V was shortened by 6 bases and J by 9 bases, with 12 bases between the two germline ends. This CDR3 reads CASRLQGGEQFF. CDR3 nucleotides: TGTGCCAGCAGACTACAGGGCGGTGAGCAGTTCTTC.

The chain couples TRBV5-1 to TRBJ2-3; D gene unclear. The CDR3 has 16 amino acids. Looked up from germline, CDR1 is SGHRS and CDR2 is YFSETQ. The germline V and J ends were trimmed by 0 bases and 2 bases, with 13 bases remaining between them. For the CDR3, the DNA is TGCGCCAGCAGCTTGGGAGAAACCGAAGCCACAGATACGCAGTATTTT. As protein: CASSLGETEATDTQYF.

This clone was picked up a small number of times. The chain combines TRBV11-3 with TRBJ2-3, with 7 bases lining up with TRBD2. The J segment lost 4 bases and the V segment lost 3 bases, leaving 7 bases of the junction unmatched. CDR1 is SGHNT, CDR2 YENEEA, per germline. The CDR3 extends over 15 amino acids. The CDR3 region has the DNA TGTGCCAGCAGCTTGGGCGGGAGTAGGGCAGATACGCAGTATTTT. Its protein is CASSLGGSRADTQYF.

This chain links TRBV19 with TRBJ2-3; the match to TRBD2 covers 13 bases. CDR3 length: 17 amino acids. Unmatched junction bases numbered 9, after V lost 5 bases and J lost 4 bases. Germline V gene lookup returns CDR1 LNHDA and CDR2 SQIVND (reference sequence). The CDR3: CASSAPGLAGTADTQYF. The CDR3 nucleotides read TGTGCCAGTAGTGCACCGGGACTAGCGGGAACAGCAGATACGCAGTATTTT.

This clone was counted only a few times. The V gene is TRBV5-4, the J gene TRBJ1-2, with D unclear. CDR1 is SGHNT and CDR2 is YYREEE in the germline V gene (reference sequence). This CDR3 has 13 amino acids. Trimming took off 2 bases at V and 4 bases at J, with 9 bases between the two ends. The CDR3 loop reads CASSFSGIYGYTF. The CDR3 DNA sequence: TGTGCCAGCAGCTTCTCCGGGATCTATGGCTACACCTTC.

This clone showed up just a few times. This chain connects TRBV27 to TRBJ2-3; 11 positions agree with TRBD1. Germline-derived CDR1 and CDR2 are MNHEY and SMNVEV (reference sequence). The CDR3 has 17 amino acids. With 10 bases clipped from V and 0 bases from J, the junction kept 12 bases outside the gene matches. The CDR3 region has the DNA TGTGCCACCAAGGACAGGGGGCATGAGGCTAGCACAGATACGCAGTATTTT. It codes for CATKDRGHEASTDTQYF.

This chain links TRBV4-1 with TRBJ2-1, with a weak D call TRBD2 (7 bases). The germline V and J ends were trimmed by 3 bases and 4 bases, with 13 bases remaining between them. The CDR3 runs to 15 residues. Germline assignment: CDR1 MGHRA and CDR2 YSYEKL. This chain's CDR3 is CASSQGGPKYNEQFF. The CDR3 DNA follows: TGCGCCAGCAGCCAGGGGGGGCCGAAGTACAATGAGCAGTTCTTC.

The chain links TRBV6-5 to TRBJ1-1; D perhaps matches TRBD1 (5 bases). CDR3 length equals 13 residues. The germline V and J ends were trimmed by 8 bases and 3 bases, with 13 bases remaining between them. Per germline, CDR1 MNHEY and CDR2 SVGAGI. Here the CDR3 reads CASSAIGDTEAFF. Written as DNA, the CDR3 is TGTGCCAGCTCGGCCATAGGGGACACTGAAGCTTTCTTT.

J is TRBJ1-1 and V is TRBV2, with a possible D match to TRBD1 (5 bases). Germline V gives CDR1 SNHLY, CDR2 FYNNEI. The germline V and J ends were trimmed by 2 bases and 4 bases, with 23 bases remaining between them. This CDR3 contains 18 residues. CDR3 sequence reads: CASSEWGGMRGWVTEAFF. The CDR3, as DNA: TGTGCCAGCAGTGAATGGGGGGGAATGAGGGGCTGGGTCACTGAAGCTTTCTTT.

This clone was seen more than once but under ten times. The J gene is TRBJ1-1, the V gene TRBV7-9; TRBD1 agrees at 7 bases. With 1 base clipped from V and 2 bases from J, the junction kept 13 bases outside the gene matches. Germline V CDR1 and CDR2: SEHNR, FQNEAQ (reference sequence). This CDR3 has 18 residues. CDR3 DNA sequence: TGTGCCAGCAGCTTAGTAGGGGGGAACAGGGGTGGAAACACTGAAGCTTTCTTT. This translates into CASSLVGGNRGGNTEAFF.

CDR3 sequence reads: CASSKSNRVAHWDEKLFF. The CDR3, as DNA: TGTGCCAGCAGCAAAAGCAACAGGGTCGCCCACTGGGATGAAAAACTGTTTTTT. This sequence joins TRBV21-1 and TRBJ1-4; TRBD1, the D gene given by the table, was not confirmed from the DNA. TRBV21-1 is assigned pseudogene status. The CDR3 has 18 residues.

This clone showed up just a few times. The chain recombines TRBV6-6 with TRBJ1-2; tentatively, D is TRBD1 (5 bases). The CDR3 loop spans 14 amino acids. CDR1 is MNHNY and CDR2 is SVGAGI in the germline V gene (reference sequence). V was pared by 0 bases and J by 6 bases, with 11 bases between. Here the CDR3 reads CASSYSISGDGYTF. CDR3 DNA sequence: TGTGCCAGCAGTTACTCTATATCGGGGGATGGCTACACCTTC.

This clone was found a few times. The rearrangement uses TRBV28 and TRBJ1-5, with D hard to call. The CDR3 is 16 amino acids. Germline CDR1 and CDR2: MDHEN and SYDVKM. The V and J ends lost 5 bases and 0 bases respectively, with 14 bases between them. CDR3 sequence reads: CASSPPGLGSNQPQHF. CDR3 nucleotide sequence: TGTGCCAGCAGTCCCCCTGGACTTGGTAGCAATCAGCCCCAGCATTTT.

This clone was observed a few times. The chain joins TRBV5-1 to TRBJ2-7; D might be TRBD1 (6 bases). With 4 bases removed from V and 7 bases from J, the gap between germline ends came to 9 bases. The CDR3 has 11 residues. In germline, CDR1 is SGHRS, CDR2 YFSETQ. The CDR3 DNA reads TGCGCCAGCAGCCTGCAGGGGGAGCAGTACTTC. Protein sequence: CASSLQGEQYF.

The sample holds many counts of this clone. The V and J genes are TRBV19 and TRBJ1-2; 9 nucleotides agree with TRBD1. The CDR3 is made up of 14 amino acids. V lost 6 bases and J lost 8; bases outside the gene matches: 10. Germline V gives CDR1 LNHDA, CDR2 SQIVND (reference sequence). The CDR3 DNA is TGTGCCAGTAGAAGCGGACAGGGGTCCGAAGGCTACACCTTC. Protein: CASRSGQGSEGYTF.

The chain's CDR3 is CASSPVTGELFF. CDR3 nucleotides: TGTGCCAGCAGCCCTGTTACCGGGGAGCTGTTTTTT. The chain uses TRBV7-9 and TRBJ2-2; no firm D call. The CDR3 loop spans 12 amino acids. V lost 5 bases and J lost 5, with 6 bases in between. Germline-derived CDR1 and CDR2 are SEHNR and FQNEAQ (reference sequence). Full variable domain (remainder filled in from reference TRBV7-9 and TRBJ2-2): DTGVSQNPRHKITKRGQNVTFRCDPISEHNRLYWYRQTLGQGPEFLTYFQNEAQLEKSRLLSDRFSAERPKGSFSTLEIQRTEQGDSAMYLCASSPVTGELFFGEGSRLTVL.

This clone was seen at least ten times. J is TRBJ2-3 and V is TRBV4-3, with D perhaps TRBD2 (6 bases). CDR3 size: 14 residues. Trimming removed 1 base from V and 6 bases from J, with 11 bases in between. Germline assignment: CDR1 LGHNA and CDR2 YSLEER. The CDR3 reads CASSQGRGPDTQYF. CDR3 DNA sequence: TGCGCCAGCAGCCAAGGGAGGGGTCCGGATACGCAGTATTTT.

The table lists this clone with a few counts. CDR3 protein: CASRPTGGRNEQFF. As DNA, the CDR3 is TGTGCCAGCCGACCGACAGGGGGGAGAAATGAGCAGTTCTTC. The V gene is TRBV6-1, the J gene TRBJ2-1, with 9 nucleotides matching TRBD1. CDR1 and CDR2 (germline): MNHNS, SASEGT. The CDR3 runs to 14 residues. Germline trimming cut 8 bases from V and 7 bases from J; bases unmatched to any gene: 9.

The CDR3 DNA sequence: TGCGCCAGCAGCCTACAGGGATGGACTGAAGCTTTCTTT. It codes for CASSLQGWTEAFF. The chain combines TRBV5-1 with TRBJ1-1; D may be TRBD1 (6 bases). The germline V gene encodes CDR1 SGHRS and CDR2 YFSETQ. The CDR3 has 13 residues. The V end lost 4 bases, the J end lost 5 bases, and 12 bases lay between the germline ends.